The entry that follows covers one TCR beta chain sequence. Its specificity is unknown. With only one base between it and a far larger clone, this is likely a read error. The record originates from a study of regulatory T cells in long-lasting Graves disease. Trimming cost V 5 bases and J 13 bases, with 15 bases left between them. Germline V gene sequence: CDR1 ENHRY, CDR2 SYGVKD. CDR3 length equals 12 residues. Arm-PCR with iRepertoire HTBI primers amplified the CDR3 regions for these TCR beta libraries. TCRdb passed the multiplex PCR reads through MiXCR, listing each CDR3 protein once. This sample carries under 400,000 distinct CDR3 sequences, 16% of them seen once, and the ten largest clones take 30%. Points from the study as a whole: Rather than thyroid tissue, only peripheral blood underwent study. Persistent disease samples used TRBV28, TRBJ1-2 and TRBJ2-5 preferentially.

Described time point: newly diagnosed GD, antithyroid drugs for less than 3 months. PBMC RNA was the source of the TCR library. These data also formed part of another study, on T cells in Graves' hyperthyroidism and ophthalmopathy. This second report adds: Graves' hyperthyroidism without ophthalmopathy progression within 18 months was termed stable. Blood also carried most thyroid clonotypes expanded above 0.001.

The starting material was peripheral blood mononuclear cells (PBMCs), obtained at new diagnosis, from a patient treated with antithyroid drugs. This TCR derives from a man in his forties or fifties with Graves disease. This chain uses TRBV10-3 with TRBJ2-1; D possibly corresponds to TRBD1 (6 bases). CDR3 sequence reads: CAISLTYRDQFF. In nucleotides, the CDR3 is TGTGCCATCAGTCTCACATACAGGGATCAGTTCTTC.